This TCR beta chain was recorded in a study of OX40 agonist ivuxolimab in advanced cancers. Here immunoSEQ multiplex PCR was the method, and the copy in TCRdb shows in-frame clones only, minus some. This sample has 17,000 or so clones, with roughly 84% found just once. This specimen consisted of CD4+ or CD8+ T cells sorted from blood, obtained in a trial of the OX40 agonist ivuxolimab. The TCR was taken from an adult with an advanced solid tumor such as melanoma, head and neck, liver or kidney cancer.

CDR3 DNA sequence: TGTGCCAGCTCAAGGCCGGGACAGGGTTACTACGAGCAGTACTTC. Translated, it gives CASSRPGQGYYEQYF. This rearrangement joins TRBV27 to TRBJ2-7, with 9 bases identical to TRBD1. This CDR3 has 15 amino acids. The V and J ends lost 8 bases and 3 bases, in that order; junction bases with no gene match: 11. Germline V gene sequence: CDR1 MNHEY, CDR2 SMNVEV (reference sequence).